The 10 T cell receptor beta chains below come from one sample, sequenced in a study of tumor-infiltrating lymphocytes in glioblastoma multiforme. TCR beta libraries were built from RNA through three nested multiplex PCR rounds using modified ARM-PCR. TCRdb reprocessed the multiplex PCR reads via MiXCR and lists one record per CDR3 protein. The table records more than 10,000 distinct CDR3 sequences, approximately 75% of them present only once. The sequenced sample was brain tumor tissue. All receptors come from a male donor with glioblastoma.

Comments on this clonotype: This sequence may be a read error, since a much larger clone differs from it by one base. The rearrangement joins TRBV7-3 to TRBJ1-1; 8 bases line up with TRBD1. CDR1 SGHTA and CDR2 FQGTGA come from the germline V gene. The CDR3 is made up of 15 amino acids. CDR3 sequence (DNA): TGTGCCAGGAGCTCCGCAGGGGGCGGAGGCACTGAAGCTTTCTTT. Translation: CARSSAGGGGTEAFF.

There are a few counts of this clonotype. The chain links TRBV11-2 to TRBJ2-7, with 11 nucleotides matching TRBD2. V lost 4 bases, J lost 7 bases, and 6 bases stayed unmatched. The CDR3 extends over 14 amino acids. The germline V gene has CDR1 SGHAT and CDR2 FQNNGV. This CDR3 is CASSSGTSGLEQYF. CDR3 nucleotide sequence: TGTGCCAGCAGCTCCGGGACTAGCGGCCTAGAGCAGTACTTC.

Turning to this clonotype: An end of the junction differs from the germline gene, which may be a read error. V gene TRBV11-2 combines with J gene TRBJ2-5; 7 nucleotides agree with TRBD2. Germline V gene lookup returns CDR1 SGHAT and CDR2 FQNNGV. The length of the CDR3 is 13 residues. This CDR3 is CAGSLVAGETQYF. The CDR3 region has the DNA TGTGCCGGCAGCTTAGTAGCGGGAGAGACCCAGTACTTC.

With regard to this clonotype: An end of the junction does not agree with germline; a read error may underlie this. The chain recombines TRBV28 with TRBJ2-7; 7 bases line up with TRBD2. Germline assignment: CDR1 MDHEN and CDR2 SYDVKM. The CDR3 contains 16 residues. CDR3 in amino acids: CASSPYETNGRYEQYF. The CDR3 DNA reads TGCGCCAGCAGTCCTTACGAGACTAACGGGAGGTACGAGCAGTACTTC.

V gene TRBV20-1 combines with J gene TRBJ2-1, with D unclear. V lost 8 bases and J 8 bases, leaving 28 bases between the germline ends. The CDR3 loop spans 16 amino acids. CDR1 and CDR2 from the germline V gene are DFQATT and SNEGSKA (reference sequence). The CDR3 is CSTNYRGMRVTDEQFF. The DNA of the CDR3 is TGCAGTACTAATTATCGTGGCATGCGTGTTACCGATGAGCAGTTCTTC.

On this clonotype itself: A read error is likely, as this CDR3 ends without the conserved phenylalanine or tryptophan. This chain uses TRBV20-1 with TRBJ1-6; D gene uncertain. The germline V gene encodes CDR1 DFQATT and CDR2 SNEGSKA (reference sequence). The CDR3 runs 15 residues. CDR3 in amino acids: CSAIGRGSVNSPLHI. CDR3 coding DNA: TGCAGTGCTATAGGGCGGGGTTCCGTGAATTCACCTCTCCACATT.

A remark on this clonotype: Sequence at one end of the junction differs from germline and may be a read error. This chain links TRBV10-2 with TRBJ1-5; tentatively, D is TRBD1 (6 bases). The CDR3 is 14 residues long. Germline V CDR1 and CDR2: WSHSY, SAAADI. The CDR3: CASRGAGRSQPQHF. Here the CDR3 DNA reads TGCGCCAGTAGGGGGGCAGGGCGCAGTCAGCCTCAGCATTTC.

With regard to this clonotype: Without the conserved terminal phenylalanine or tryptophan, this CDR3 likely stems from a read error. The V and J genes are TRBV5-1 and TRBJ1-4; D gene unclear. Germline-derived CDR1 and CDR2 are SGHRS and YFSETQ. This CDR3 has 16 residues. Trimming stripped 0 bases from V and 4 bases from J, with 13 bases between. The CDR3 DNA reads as TGCGCCAGCAGCTTGGGGGCAAACAGTGTTAATGAAAAACTGTTTTCT. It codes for CASSLGANSVNEKLFS.

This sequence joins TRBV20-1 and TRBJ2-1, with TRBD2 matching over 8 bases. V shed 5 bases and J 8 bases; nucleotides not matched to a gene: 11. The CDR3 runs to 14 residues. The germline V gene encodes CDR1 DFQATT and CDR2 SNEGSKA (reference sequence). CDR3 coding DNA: TGCAGTGCTGACTGGCGGGGGGAACACGATGAGCAGTTCTTC. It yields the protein CSADWRGEHDEQFF.

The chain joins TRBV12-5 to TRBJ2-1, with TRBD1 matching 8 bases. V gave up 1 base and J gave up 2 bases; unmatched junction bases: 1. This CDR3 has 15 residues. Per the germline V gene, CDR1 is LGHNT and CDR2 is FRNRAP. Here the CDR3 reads CASGLGTGPYNEQFF. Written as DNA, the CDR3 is TGTGCTAGTGGTTTGGGGACAGGGCCCTACAATGAGCAGTTCTTC.